Included here is one T cell receptor beta chain sequence, with context. The antigen is unknown. The junction and the germline gene differ at one end; a read error may be behind it. The library came from three nested PCR rounds adapted from ARM-PCR protocols. Each CDR3 protein is one row after TCRdb ran MiXCR on the multiplex PCR reads. The sample lists approximately 79,000 distinct CDR3 sequences; approximately 57% were seen once. This record belongs to a study of tumor and adjacent non-tumor tissue in lung cancer. Findings and caveats of the study: Compared with tumor, normal lung showed significantly lower TCR diversity. Tumor repertoires had a smaller top 100 clone share than normal lung.

The template was RNA from unsorted bulk tissue. Newly diagnosed lung cancer patients had thoracic surgery in China, August–late 2014, without prior chemotherapy. CDR1 and CDR2 from the germline V gene are SGHNT and YYREEE (reference sequence). The CDR3 sequence is 15 residues long. The sample taken for sequencing was lung tumor tissue. This TCR was sampled from a man between 65 and 80 years old with non-small cell lung cancer. V and J are TRBV5-4 and TRBJ2-5; a weak D match, TRBD2 (5 bases). CDR3 residues: CASRLGSGNQEAQYF. The CDR3 region has the DNA TGTGCCAGCCGCTTGGGGTCGGGGAATCAAGAGGCCCAGTACTTC.